The present T cell receptor (beta chain) was sequenced within a study of Ad26.COV2.S vaccination and SARS-CoV-2 variants. Between the trimmed V and J ends, which lost 1 base and 9 bases, there was a span of 4 bases. The CDR3 totals 10 residues. Germline loops: CDR1 GTSNPN, CDR2 SVGIG (reference sequence). Treatment defined: some 19 received Ad26.COV2.S at low or high dose, single or two shots; several received placebo; per-sample allocation not given. Sampling occurred on day 63 after the first vaccine or placebo injection. A Boston adult aged 18-55 years was the donor. The data were produced by immunoSEQ multiplex PCR, yet TCRdb's version contains in-frame clones alone and is incomplete. The sample comprises around 450,000 clones, 75% to 95% of which are singletons, and more than 10% rests with the top ten.

This sequence joins TRBV30 and TRBJ2-1; D not certain. The sequenced sample was peripheral blood, obtained in a trial of Ad26.COV2.S vaccine versus placebo. This sequence originates from a person between 18 and 65 years old who received the Ad26.COV2.S COVID-19 vaccine or a placebo. The CDR3 reads CAWSAVEQFF. The CDR3 region has the DNA TGTGCCTGGAGTGCGGTTGAGCAGTTCTTC.